This passage covers 15 T cell receptor beta chains from one sample sequenced in a study of PD-1 blockade in mismatch repair-deficient tumors. Only in-frame clones appear in the TCRdb table, and some are missing; sequencing was by immunoSEQ multiplex PCR. The sample contains roughly 70,000 clones, about 78% of which appear only once. Sequencing used peripheral blood, obtained 2 weeks after starting pembrolizumab. These receptor sequences come from an adult with mismatch repair-deficient cancer.

The gene calls are TRBV7-6 and TRBJ1-1; TRBD1 aligns across 7 bases. V dropped 5 bases and J dropped 2; count of bases not matched to a gene: 2. CDR3 length: 13 residues. CDR1 and CDR2 from the germline V gene are SGHVS and FNYEAQ. The CDR3 DNA reads as TGTGCCAGCAGCCGGGACAGAAACACTGAAGCTTTCTTT. Translating it yields CASSRDRNTEAFF. The full variable domain, its missing parts supplied by reference TRBV7-6 and TRBJ1-1, is GAGVSQSPRYKVTKRGQDVALRCDPISGHVSLYWYRQALGQGPEFLTYFNYEAQQDKSGLPNDRFSAERPEGSISTLTIQRTEQRDSAMYRCASSRDRNTEAFFGQGTRLTVV.

This chain joins TRBV2 and TRBJ1-5, with 10 bases aligning to TRBD1. CDR3 length: 14 residues. From germline, CDR1 is SNHLY and CDR2 FYNNEI. Germline trimming cut 6 bases from V and 5 bases from J; bases unmatched to any gene: 4. The CDR3 nucleotides read TGTGCCAGCAGGAAGGGACAGGGGTATCAGCCCCAGCATTTT. This codes for CASRKGQGYQPQHF.

The chain uses TRBV7-9 and TRBJ2-5; D unclear. V lost 6 bases and J lost 4, with 9 bases in between. Germline V gene data show CDR1 as SEHNR and CDR2 as FQNEAQ (reference sequence). The CDR3 runs 12 residues. The CDR3 here is CASSRAGETQYF. In DNA, the CDR3 is TGTGCCAGCAGTCGAGCTGGAGAGACCCAGTACTTC.

V and J are TRBV27 and TRBJ1-1; D is perhaps TRBD1 (5 bases). CDR1 and CDR2 (germline): MNHEY, SMNVEV (reference sequence). Trimming removed 10 bases from V and 1 base from J, with 16 bases in between. The CDR3 covers 14 residues. The DNA of the CDR3 is TGTGCCAACAGAAATCCGGGACCGAACACTGAAGCTTTCTTT. The encoded protein is CANRNPGPNTEAFF.

V gene TRBV6-1 combines with J gene TRBJ2-1, with unresolved D. Trimming removed 4 bases from V and 5 bases from J, with 12 bases in between. The CDR3 is made up of 14 amino acids. In germline, CDR1 is MNHNS, CDR2 SASEGT. The CDR3 DNA is TGTGCCAGCAGTGTGGCAAGGAGAGACAATGAGCAGTTCTTC. This encodes CASSVARRDNEQFF.

CDR3 bases: TGTGCCAGTAGTAGGACTAGCGGGAGGACATACAATGAGCAGTTCTTC. Translating gives CASSRTSGRTYNEQFF. The genes are TRBV19 and TRBJ2-1; 14 bases map to TRBD2. Germline-derived CDR1 and CDR2 are LNHDA and SQIVND (reference sequence). This CDR3 comprises 16 residues. The V and J ends lost 4 bases and 4 bases, in that order; junction bases with no gene match: 3.

The chain carries TRBV7-8 and TRBJ1-5, with TRBD1 as a possible D gene (5 bases). The CDR3 is 15 amino acids. V shed 1 base and J shed 4 bases, with 11 bases lying between them. CDR1 is SGHVS, CDR2 FQNEAQ, per germline. Here the CDR3 reads CASSLDYGTNQPQHF. The CDR3 DNA reads TGTGCCAGCAGCTTAGATTATGGGACGAATCAGCCCCAGCATTTT.

This clone was counted only a few times. The chain has TRBV29-1 and TRBJ2-6; a possible D gene is TRBD1 (6 bases). Looked up from germline, CDR1 is SQVTM and CDR2 is ANQGSEA. Trimming took off 3 bases at V and 0 bases at J, with 9 bases between the two ends. The CDR3 covers 15 residues. In nucleotides, the CDR3 is TGCAGCGTTGATACAGGGACCTCTGGGGCCAACGTCCTGACTTTC. Protein sequence: CSVDTGTSGANVLTF. The complete variable domain, with remaining parts taken from reference TRBV29-1 and TRBJ2-6, reads SAVISQKPSRDICQRGTSLTIQCQVDSQVTMMFWYRQQPGQSLTLIATANQGSEATYESGFVIDKFPISRPNLTFSTLTVSNMSPEDSSIYLCSVDTGTSGANVLTFGAGSRLTVL.

The chain couples TRBV27 to TRBJ1-5, with D possibly matching TRBD1 (5 bases). Germline V gives CDR1 MNHEY, CDR2 SMNVEV (reference sequence). The V end lost 5 bases, the J end lost 10 bases, and 18 bases lay between the germline ends. The CDR3 covers 14 residues. CDR3 bases: TGTGCCAGCAGTCCTCTCGCCAGGGCCTATCCCCAGCATTTT. This gives the protein CASSPLARAYPQHF.

The chain recombines TRBV5-4 with TRBJ2-7; D is unclear. The CDR3 runs to 15 residues. Germline CDR1 and CDR2: SGHNT and YYREEE (reference sequence). With 4 bases removed from V and 0 bases from J, the gap between germline ends came to 14 bases. The CDR3 region is CASSRVGSSSYEQYF. Here the CDR3 DNA reads TGTGCCAGCAGCCGGGTGGGGTCTAGCTCCTACGAGCAGTACTTC.

The chain employs TRBV4-3 and TRBJ2-7; tentative D call: TRBD1 (6 bases). This CDR3 has 13 amino acids. CDR1 LGHNA and CDR2 YSLEER come from the germline V gene. The germline V and J ends were trimmed by 4 bases and 5 bases, with 12 bases remaining between them. DNA for the CDR3: TGCGCCAGCAGCCGGGACATAGGCCACGAGCAGTACTTC. Translation gives CASSRDIGHEQYF.

This chain joins TRBV7-2 and TRBJ1-3, with TRBD1 identical over 7 bases. J lost 8 bases, V lost 2 bases, and 3 bases had no gene match. The CDR3 runs to 13 residues. Germline lookup yields CDR1 SGHTA and CDR2 FQGNSA. This CDR3 reads CASSLNRGDTIYF. CDR3 DNA sequence: TGTGCCAGCAGCTTAAACAGGGGCGACACCATATATTTT.

Here the CDR3 DNA reads TGTGCCAGCAGTGAACAGGGGAGCCGCAACACAGATACGCAGTATTTT. This sequence encodes CASSEQGSRNTDTQYF. This sequence joins TRBV28 and TRBJ2-3, with 7 bases aligning to TRBD1. Germline loops: CDR1 MDHEN, CDR2 SYDVKM. CDR3 size: 16 residues. Trimming cost V 5 bases and J 2 bases; bases outside gene matches: 10.

This clone was seen more than once but under ten times. V gene TRBV7-9 combines with J gene TRBJ2-7; D is ambiguous. Germline values: CDR1 SEHNR, CDR2 FQNEAQ (reference sequence). The CDR3 runs 15 residues. The V end was cut by 6 bases, the J end by 0 bases, with 15 bases between. CDR3 in amino acids: CASRSGSSRSYEQYF. In DNA form, the CDR3 reads TGTGCCAGCAGATCCGGGTCGTCCCGCTCCTACGAGCAGTACTTC. Complete variable domain (other parts from reference TRBV7-9 and TRBJ2-7): DTGVSQNPRHKITKRGQNVTFRCDPISEHNRLYWYRQTLGQGPEFLTYFQNEAQLEKSRLLSDRFSAERPKGSFSTLEIQRTEQGDSAMYLCASRSGSSRSYEQYFGPGTRLTVT.

The chain uses TRBV5-1 and TRBJ2-1; D remains unclear. Between the trimmed V and J ends, which lost 3 bases and 6 bases, there was a span of 7 bases. CDR3 length: 12 residues. CDR1 is SGHRS, CDR2 YFSETQ, per germline. The CDR3 sequence is CASSYDGNEQFF. The CDR3 bases are TGCGCCAGCAGCTACGATGGCAATGAGCAGTTCTTC.